The source of this T cell receptor beta chain is a study of spatial heterogeneity in lung cancer. Notes on this clonotype: What it binds is not known.

The time point: sample taken at primary tumor resection. Without sorting, whole RNA was sequenced from tumor, nontumor lung or frozen PBMC. A single record per CDR3 protein comes from TCRdb applying MiXCR to the 5' RACE reads. The table records about 44,000 distinct CDR3 sequences, approximately 15% of them present only once. Study-wide points: Tumor TCRs that were ubiquitous and expanded showed up in blood more at resection than follow-up.

This specimen was PBMCs, taken at surgery. The sequence was obtained from a male donor with early-stage non-small cell lung cancer.

The CDR3 is CASSQPGANTEAFF. The CDR3 coding sequence is TGCGCCAGCAGCCAACCCGGGGCGAACACTGAAGCTTTCTTT. This chain joins TRBV4-3 and TRBJ1-1, with D possibly matching TRBD1 (5 bases). This CDR3 comprises 14 residues. The germline gives CDR1 LGHNA, CDR2 YSLEER. The ends were cut back, 2 bases at V and 1 base at J, with 8 bases in the middle.